The 20 T cell receptor beta chains given below trace back to one sample, sequenced in a study of T cells in Graves' hyperthyroidism and ophthalmopathy. TCR beta CDR3 sequences were amplified from RNA transcripts. When the TCR CDR3 underwent first-round RT-PCR, the HTBI primer set was used. In TCRdb, the multiplex PCR reads were re-called with MiXCR into one record per CDR3 protein. Among over 300,000 distinct CDR3 sequences, approximately 15% were seen once, and the ten largest hold approximately 11%. The sample taken for sequencing was blood. The receptors stem from a woman in her fifties or sixties with Graves' hyperthyroidism.

At least ten counts were recorded for this clonotype. This chain uses TRBV27 with TRBJ1-5, with TRBD1 matching 7 bases. After removal of 2 bases from V and 2 bases from J, the junction contained 3 bases not matched to a gene. Per germline, CDR1 MNHEY and CDR2 SMNVEV (reference sequence). The CDR3 consists of 15 residues. CDR3 DNA: TGTGCCAGCAGTTTAGGACAGGCTCGCAATCAGCCCCAGCATTTT. Protein: CASSLGQARNQPQHF.

V is TRBV3-1 and J is TRBJ2-2; TRBD2 matches 8 bases. The length of the CDR3 is 16 residues. Trimming took 0 bases from V and 4 from J; bases not matched to a gene: 4. The germline CDR1 and CDR2 sequences are LGHDT and YNNKEL (reference sequence). CDR3 DNA sequence: TGTGCCAGCAGCCAAGACAGCCTAGCGGGCACCGGGGAGCTGTTTTTT. Protein product: CASSQDSLAGTGELFF.

The CDR3 protein is CASSFRTSGGSYEQYF. CDR3 nucleotide sequence: TGTGCCAGCAGCTTCCGGACTAGCGGGGGCTCCTACGAGCAGTACTTC. The gene calls are TRBV7-9 and TRBJ2-7; 13 bases are a match to TRBD2. V trimming: 3 bases; J trimming: 0 bases; junction bases outside the gene matches: 2. This CDR3 contains 16 residues. Looked up from germline, CDR1 is SEHNR and CDR2 is FQNEAQ (reference sequence).

The V call is TRBV7-9, the J call TRBJ2-7; tentatively, D is TRBD2 (5 bases). The germline CDR1 and CDR2 sequences are SEHNR and FQNEAQ (reference sequence). The CDR3 covers 17 residues. Trimming took 4 bases from V and 4 from J, leaving 23 bases between them. In nucleotides, the CDR3 is TGTGCCAGCAGCTCCATCCCTCTCGGGGAGACTCCTTACGAGCAGTACTTC. The encoded protein is CASSSIPLGETPYEQYF.

This clonotype was seen many times. This sequence joins TRBV2 and TRBJ1-1; D not resolved. The CDR3 is 12 residues long. The germline gives CDR1 SNHLY, CDR2 FYNNEI. Trimming removed 2 bases from V and 3 bases from J, with 4 bases in between. CDR3 nucleotides: TGTGCCAGCAGTGAACGTTACACTGAAGCTTTCTTT. Residues: CASSERYTEAFF. The complete variable domain, with remaining parts taken from reference TRBV2 and TRBJ1-1, reads EPEVTQTPSHQVTQMGQEVILRCVPISNHLYFYWYRQILGQKVEFLVSFYNNEISEKSEIFDDQFSVERPDGSNFTLKIRSTKLEDSAMYFCASSERYTEAFFGQGTRLTVV.

This clonotype was seen ten or more times. DNA of the CDR3: TGCGCCAGCAGCTCCCCACGCGGGCCCCGCACAGATACGCAGTATTTT. It is translated as CASSSPRGPRTDTQYF. V usage is TRBV5-1 and J usage is TRBJ2-3; the D gene is possibly TRBD2 (5 bases). Trimming took off 3 bases at V and 1 base at J, with 15 bases between the two ends. The length of the CDR3 is 16 residues. Germline assignment: CDR1 SGHRS and CDR2 YFSETQ.

A word on this clonotype: A much larger clone sits a single nucleotide away, making a read error possible. This chain links TRBV20-1 with TRBJ2-1; 9 bases map to TRBD1. Germline V lookup: CDR1 DFQATT, CDR2 SNEGSKA (reference sequence). This CDR3 region has 16 residues. Here the CDR3 DNA reads TGCAGTGGTAGAGATTCCGGGACAGGGTTAAGGAATGAGCAGTTCTTC. It is translated as CSGRDSGTGLRNEQFF.

This clonotype was found a few times. The chain employs TRBV30 and TRBJ2-7; no clear D. The CDR3 contains 14 residues. CDR1 is GTSNPN, CDR2 SVGIG, per germline (reference sequence). V lost 1 base and J 2 bases, leaving 12 bases between the germline ends. The CDR3 spells CAWSGPPGPYEQYF. DNA of the CDR3: TGTGCCTGGAGTGGGCCCCCCGGTCCCTACGAGCAGTACTTC.

V gene TRBV6-4 combines with J gene TRBJ2-3; D is possibly TRBD2 (5 bases). Trimming cost V 4 bases and J 0 bases, with 8 bases left between them. Germline CDR1 reads MRHNA; CDR2 reads SNTAGT. This CDR3 contains 14 residues. The CDR3 is CASSVDSSTDTQYF. For the CDR3, the DNA is TGTGCCAGCAGTGTGGACTCGAGCACAGATACGCAGTATTTT.

This clonotype was seen at least ten times. The chain employs TRBV10-3 and TRBJ2-5, with 7 positions matching TRBD1. Germline values: CDR1 ENHRY, CDR2 SYGVKD. V shed 4 bases, J shed 2 bases, and the junction held 4 bases outside the gene matches. The CDR3 is 14 amino acids. CDR3 loop: CAISAQGKQETQYF. CDR3 in DNA: TGTGCCATCAGTGCACAGGGGAAGCAAGAGACCCAGTACTTC.

With regard to this clonotype: Possible read error: a much larger clone is one base away. This chain uses TRBV3-1 with TRBJ1-6, with D hard to call. CDR1 is LGHDT and CDR2 is YNNKEL in the germline V gene (reference sequence). This CDR3 spans 14 amino acids. Trimming stripped 4 bases from V and 8 bases from J, with 12 bases between. This CDR3 is CASSLGRIDSPLHF. The CDR3 DNA follows: TGTGCCAGCAGCCTAGGAAGAATTGATTCACCCCTCCACTTT. The entire variable domain, with the rest obtained from reference TRBV3-1 and TRBJ1-6, is as follows: DTAVSQTPKYLVTQMGNDKSIKCEQNLGHDTMYWYKQDSKKFLKIMFSYNNKELIINETVPNRFSPKSPDKAHLNLHINSLELGDSAVYFCASSLGRIDSPLHFGNGTRLTVT.

This clonotype came up many times. This chain connects TRBV7-8 to TRBJ1-2; the match to TRBD1 covers 7 bases. This CDR3 contains 14 residues. Trimming cost V 3 bases and J 0 bases; bases outside gene matches: 1. Germline V CDR1 and CDR2: SGHVS, FQNEAQ. DNA of the CDR3: TGTGCCAGCAGCTTTACAGGGGCTAACTATGGCTACACCTTC. This codes for CASSFTGANYGYTF. Together with reference TRBV7-8 and TRBJ1-2, the CDR3 gives the full variable domain: GAGVSQSPRYKVAKRGQDVALRCDPISGHVSLFWYQQALGQGPEFLTYFQNEAQLDKSGLPSDRFFAERPEGSVSTLKIQRTQQEDSAVYLCASSFTGANYGYTFGSGTRLTVV.

The rearrangement uses TRBV6-4 and TRBJ1-2, with D unresolved. The CDR3 totals 15 residues. The germline V gene encodes CDR1 MRHNA and CDR2 SNTAGT. The V gene lost 6 bases and the J gene lost 4 bases, with 18 bases spanning the gap. The CDR3 here is CASSPRADYGYGYTF. CDR3 bases: TGTGCCAGCAGCCCGCGAGCGGACTATGGCTATGGCTACACCTTC.

The V call is TRBV20-1, the J call TRBJ2-7; 7 nucleotides agree with TRBD1. V lost 3 bases, J lost 5 bases, and 10 bases stayed unmatched. Germline lookup yields CDR1 DFQATT and CDR2 SNEGSKA (reference sequence). The CDR3 is made up of 14 amino acids. CDR3 in amino acids: CSASKGAIFNEQYF. CDR3 in DNA: TGCAGTGCTAGTAAGGGGGCAATCTTCAACGAGCAGTACTTC.

This clonotype was found a few times. This sequence joins TRBV30 and TRBJ2-7; D call uncertain. Per the germline V gene, CDR1 is GTSNPN and CDR2 is SVGIG (reference sequence). The CDR3 has 13 residues. Trimming took 1 base from V and 0 from J, leaving 7 bases between them. This CDR3 reads CAWSGTVSYEQYF. As DNA, the CDR3 is TGTGCCTGGAGTGGTACGGTCTCCTACGAGCAGTACTTC.

In this sample, this clonotype turned up a few times. The V gene is TRBV6-5, the J gene TRBJ2-1; D gene unclear. Trimming shortened V by 2 bases and J by 0 bases, and 11 bases separated the two germline ends. Germline CDR1 MNHEY, CDR2 SVGAGI. The CDR3 runs to 16 residues. CDR3 region: CASSYLWRSSYNEQFF. Written as DNA, the CDR3 is TGTGCCAGCAGTTACCTGTGGCGTAGCTCCTACAATGAGCAGTTCTTC.

This clonotype showed up many times. The V and J genes are TRBV11-2 and TRBJ2-7; 7 bases match TRBD2. This CDR3 is built from 15 residues. Trimming at V came to 5 bases and at J to 3 bases, leaving 10 bases not matched to a gene. CDR1 is SGHAT and CDR2 is FQNNGV in the germline V gene. CDR3 DNA: TGTGCCAGCAGCCCACTTCCCCGCGGGGGCTACGAGCAGTACTTC. This gives the protein CASSPLPRGGYEQYF.

This clonotype was counted at least ten times. This chain joins TRBV29-1 and TRBJ2-7, with TRBD1 matching 7 bases. The V gene end was trimmed by 3 bases and the J gene end by 3 bases; junction bases not matched to a gene: 5. CDR1 is SQVTM, CDR2 ANQGSEA, per germline. CDR3 length equals 13 residues. CDR3 DNA sequence: TGCAGCGTTGACTGGGACAGTGGCTACGAGCAGTACTTC. Its translation: CSVDWDSGYEQYF.

This sequence joins TRBV2 and TRBJ1-2, with D possibly being TRBD1 (5 bases). The germline gives CDR1 SNHLY, CDR2 FYNNEI. V dropped 8 bases and J dropped 13 bases, with 20 bases sitting between them. There are 12 residues in the CDR3. The CDR3 DNA follows: TGTGCCAGCCCACCGGGACGGTTGCAGGTCACCTTC. Its protein is CASPPGRLQVTF.

A note on this clonotype: A much bigger clone sits one base away, suggesting this may be a read error. The chain recombines TRBV5-1 with TRBJ1-1; a possible D gene is TRBD1 (6 bases). Germline V gives CDR1 SGHRS, CDR2 YFSETQ. This CDR3 spans 15 amino acids. V was cut by 3 bases and J by 1 base, with 13 bases left in between. The CDR3 bases are TGCGCCAGCAGCTGGTGGTCGGACAGGAACACTGAAGCTTTCTTT. It specifies CASSWWSDRNTEAFF.